The 17 T cell receptor beta chains listed next were all sequenced from one sample in a study of cytomegalovirus exposure and HLA in healthy donors. Both 60 Vbeta primers and 13 Jbeta primers went into the PCR. The data were produced by immunoSEQ multiplex PCR, yet TCRdb's version contains in-frame clones alone and is incomplete. This sample has approximately 100,000 clones; around 74% occur once, and the top ten carry 1.8%. What was sequenced was PBMCs. The receptors here all came from a male donor in good health and CMV-seronegative.

This chain joins TRBV27 and TRBJ2-7; TRBD1 agrees at 7 bases. Germline CDR1 MNHEY, CDR2 SMNVEV (reference sequence). V trimming: 1 base; J trimming: 9 bases; junction bases outside the gene matches: 3. The CDR3 is made up of 12 amino acids. CDR3 nucleotides: TGTGCCAGCAGTTTATTAGGGGGCAGGCAGTACTTC. Its protein product is CASSLLGGRQYF.

Only a few counts were recorded for this clone. The V gene is TRBV19, the J gene TRBJ2-1, with D possibly being TRBD2 (5 bases). Germline assignment: CDR1 LNHDA and CDR2 SQIVND (reference sequence). This CDR3 has 16 amino acids. Trimming took 3 bases from V and 4 from J, leaving 16 bases between them. CDR3 amino acids: CASSISDGEKYNEQFF. The CDR3 DNA sequence: TGTGCCAGTAGTATTTCCGATGGGGAGAAGTACAATGAGCAGTTCTTC. Drawing the rest from reference TRBV19 and TRBJ2-1, the complete variable domain is DGGITQSPKYLFRKEGQNVTLSCEQNLNHDAMYWYRQDPGQGLRLIYYSQIVNDFQKGDIAEGYSVSREKKESFPLTVTSAQKNPTAFYLCASSISDGEKYNEQFFGPGTRLTVL.

This rearrangement joins TRBV29-1 to TRBJ1-4; D is uncertain. V lost 7 bases and J 5 bases, leaving 14 bases between the germline ends. From germline, CDR1 is SQVTM and CDR2 ANQGSEA. There are 13 residues in the CDR3. The CDR3 loop is CSALPGGNEKLFF. Written as DNA, the CDR3 is TGCAGCGCCCTCCCAGGAGGGAATGAAAAACTGTTTTTT.

The chain recombines TRBV5-4 with TRBJ2-3; 14 nucleotides agree with TRBD2. The CDR3 has 15 residues. V gave up 3 bases and J gave up 5 bases; unmatched junction bases: 2. CDR1 and CDR2 (germline): SGHNT, YYREEE (reference sequence). The CDR3 here is CASSSGTSGRDTQYF. The CDR3 DNA sequence: TGTGCCAGCAGCTCCGGGACTAGCGGGAGAGATACGCAGTATTTT.

The rearrangement joins TRBV9 to TRBJ2-3, with D uncertain. CDR1 and CDR2 (germline): SGDLS, YYNGEE. Trimming took off 1 base at V and 4 bases at J, with 4 bases between the two ends. This CDR3 is 12 amino acids long. CDR3 DNA sequence: TGTGCCAGCAGCGTATTCGCAGATACGCAGTATTTT. Amino acids: CASSVFADTQYF.

This chain uses TRBV7-2 with TRBJ1-6; 9 nucleotides line up with TRBD1. The J segment lost 6 bases and the V segment lost 5 bases, leaving 5 bases of the junction unmatched. The CDR3 runs 15 residues. CDR1 and CDR2 (germline): SGHTA, FQGNSA. In DNA form, the CDR3 reads TGTGCCAGCAGCAACCGGGACAGGGCTAATTCACCCCTCCACTTT. The encoded protein is CASSNRDRANSPLHF.

CDR3 amino acids: CASSAAGVYEQYF. In nucleotides, the CDR3 is TGTGCCAGCAGCGCGGCAGGGGTCTACGAGCAGTACTTC. This chain connects TRBV5-5 to TRBJ2-7, with a tentative D call TRBD1 (6 bases). This CDR3 has 13 residues. V was cut by 4 bases and J by 3 bases, with 11 bases left in between. Per germline, CDR1 SGHKS and CDR2 YYEKEE (reference sequence).

For the CDR3, the DNA is TGTGCCAGCAGCCTCAGACAGGGGGCGGGTGAGCAGTACTTC. It is translated as CASSLRQGAGEQYF. V gene TRBV5-6 combines with J gene TRBJ2-7, with 10 bases identical to TRBD1. Germline V lookup: CDR1 SGHDT, CDR2 YYEEEE. The CDR3 is 14 residues long. After removal of 4 bases from V and 7 bases from J, the junction contained 8 bases not matched to a gene.

This chain links TRBV7-3 with TRBJ2-2, with TRBD2 matching over 12 bases. Trimming removed 5 bases from V and 4 bases from J; junction bases left unmatched: 11. The CDR3 covers 18 residues. Germline values: CDR1 SGHTA, CDR2 FQGTGA. CDR3 nucleotides: TGTGCCAGCAGCACGACTAGCGGGAGCGTAGCGGGCACCGGGGAGCTGTTTTTT. It encodes CASSTTSGSVAGTGELFF. Full variable domain (rest looked up from reference TRBV7-3 and TRBJ2-2): GAGVSQTPSNKVTEKGKYVELRCDPISGHTALYWYRQSLGQGPEFLIYFQGTGAADDSGLPNDRFFAVRPEGSVSTLKIQRTERGDSAVYLCASSTTSGSVAGTGELFFGEGSRLTVL.

The genes are TRBV18 and TRBJ1-5, with TRBD1 matching 8 bases. After removal of 3 bases from V and 0 bases from J, the junction contained 7 bases not matched to a gene. The CDR3 runs 17 residues. Germline V lookup: CDR1 KGHSH, CDR2 LQKENI. CDR3 sequence (DNA): TGTGCCAGCTCACCTACGGACAGGGTCGATAGCAATCAGCCCCAGCATTTT. Its translation is CASSPTDRVDSNQPQHF.

In this sample, this clone turned up a few times. This chain connects TRBV11-2 to TRBJ2-1; TRBD2 might be the D (6 bases). V was pared by 0 bases and J by 1 base, with 13 bases between. There are 17 residues in the CDR3. CDR1 and CDR2 from the germline V gene are SGHAT and FQNNGV. The DNA for the CDR3 is TGTGCCAGCAGCTTAGATCGGATAGCGGCTTCCTACAATGAGCAGTTCTTC. Its protein product is CASSLDRIAASYNEQFF.

This clone is a singleton in its sample. CDR3 loop: CASRTGIAYEQYF. CDR3 coding DNA: TGTGCCAGCAGAACAGGGATCGCCTACGAGCAGTACTTC. The V and J genes are TRBV28 and TRBJ2-5; D perhaps matches TRBD1 (6 bases). The better agreement between TRBJ2-7 and the DNA end casts doubt on the J call. The CDR3 spans 13 residues. CDR1 MDHEN and CDR2 SYDVKM come from the germline V gene.

This clone showed up just once. J is TRBJ2-7 and V is TRBV7-9; TRBD1 is a possible D gene (6 bases). The V end was cut by 7 bases, the J end by 5 bases, with 12 bases between. CDR1 is SEHNR and CDR2 is FQNEAQ in the germline V gene (reference sequence). The CDR3 has 12 amino acids. CDR3 region: CASTSGTNEQYF. DNA for the CDR3: TGTGCCAGCACATCCGGGACAAACGAGCAGTACTTC.

Concerning this clone itself: This specimen includes other DNA sequences encoding the same CDR3. This chain joins TRBV6-5 and TRBJ2-7, with D tentatively TRBD1 (6 bases). The CDR3 spans 14 residues. V lost 2 bases to trimming and J lost 2 bases, with 10 bases between them. Germline V CDR1 and CDR2: MNHEY, SVGAGI. This CDR3 is CASSYGQGTYEQYF. DNA of the CDR3: TGTGCCAGCAGTTACGGGCAGGGGACCTACGAGCAGTACTTC.

The gene calls are TRBV7-2 and TRBJ2-2; 7 bases match TRBD2. In germline, CDR1 is SGHTA, CDR2 FQGNSA. The length of the CDR3 is 14 residues. V lost 7 bases to trimming and J lost 1 base; unmatched junction nucleotides: 3. CDR3 sequence: CASKSGVNTGELFF. In nucleotides, the CDR3 is TGTGCCAGCAAGAGCGGGGTGAACACCGGGGAGCTGTTTTTT.

The gene calls are TRBV5-1 and TRBJ2-3; maybe TRBD1 (6 bases). Germline CDR1 SGHRS, CDR2 YFSETQ. V was shortened by 5 bases and J by 4 bases, with 17 bases between the two germline ends. CDR3 length: 15 residues. CDR3 loop: CASSLERKGADTQYF. The CDR3 nucleotides read TGCGCCAGCAGTCTCGAACGCAAGGGGGCAGATACGCAGTATTTT. The variable domain in full, with the rest retrieved from reference TRBV5-1 and TRBJ2-3, is KAGVTQTPRYLIKTRGQQVTLSCSPISGHRSVSWYQQTPGQGLQFLFEYFSETQRNKGNFPGRFSGRQFSNSRSEMNVSTLELGDSALYLCASSLERKGADTQYFGPGTRLTVL.

This clone has a single count. The junction does not match germline at one end; this may be a read error. The same CDR3 can be traced to other DNA sequences in this sample. The chain combines TRBV2 with TRBJ1-4, with a tentative D call TRBD1 (5 bases). The CDR3 contains 15 residues. From germline, CDR1 is SNHLY and CDR2 FYNNEI. Here the CDR3 reads CASNNRPTTNEKLFF. The CDR3 coding sequence is TGTGCCAGCAATAACAGGCCTACAACTAATGAAAAGCTGTTTTTT.